This TCR beta chain originates from a study of blood T cell repertoires in COVID-19. Background on the study: Some COVID-19 samples were acute and others convalescent; all came from the United States, Italy and Spain. T cells, B-cell-depleted T cells, or PBMCs provided the cDNA or gDNA that served as material.

The CDR3 loop spans 16 amino acids. Looked up from germline, CDR1 is SGHRS and CDR2 is YFSETQ. The ends were cut back, 0 bases at V and 1 base at J, with 12 bases in the middle. Original data processing: Nucleated cell counts were estimated from reference gene primer amplification. Method: immunoSEQ multiplex PCR; TCRdb's copy keeps in-frame clones and lacks some. The D gene and trimming were derived from the DNA, and the V and J assignments and clone size from that table. The sample contains under 200,000 clones, approximately 91% of which appear only once. The sequencing sample was made of peripheral blood. This sequence was found in a man aged 18 to 29 with acute or convalescent COVID-19. The V and J genes are TRBV5-1 and TRBJ2-3; the D is unclear. The CDR3 sequence is CASSLGAGQGTDTQYF. In DNA form, the CDR3 reads TGCGCCAGCAGCTTGGGGGCAGGCCAGGGCACAGATACGCAGTATTTT.